This T cell receptor beta chain originates from a study of graft-versus-host responses after intestinal transplantation. Study-level background: As for transplant type, recipients had multivisceral, liver-intestinal, or isolated intestinal grafts. Induction with anti-thymocyte globulin, then tacrolimus and steroids for roughly 3 years, was given to all recipients.

Study-wide points: Peak circulating GvH clone levels tracked with early post-transplant HvG declines.

The data were produced by immunoSEQ multiplex PCR, yet TCRdb's version contains in-frame clones alone and is incomplete. The sample lists around 130,000 clones; about 92% were seen once. The CDR3 contains 13 residues. Looked up from germline, CDR1 is MNHNS and CDR2 is SASEGT. Trimming took off 10 bases at V and 8 bases at J, with 17 bases between the two ends. Concerning this clone: What it binds is unknown.

The chain recombines TRBV6-1 with TRBJ1-4; possible D gene TRBD1, 6 bases. The input for sequencing was unstimulated CD4+ T cells sorted from spleen or lymph node cells, taken before intestinal transplant. The sequence was collected from a human donor who received an intestinal transplant. The CDR3 region has the DNA TGTGCCACTGAAGAGGGGGTCAGCGAAAAACTGTTTTTT. This translates into CATEEGVSEKLFF.